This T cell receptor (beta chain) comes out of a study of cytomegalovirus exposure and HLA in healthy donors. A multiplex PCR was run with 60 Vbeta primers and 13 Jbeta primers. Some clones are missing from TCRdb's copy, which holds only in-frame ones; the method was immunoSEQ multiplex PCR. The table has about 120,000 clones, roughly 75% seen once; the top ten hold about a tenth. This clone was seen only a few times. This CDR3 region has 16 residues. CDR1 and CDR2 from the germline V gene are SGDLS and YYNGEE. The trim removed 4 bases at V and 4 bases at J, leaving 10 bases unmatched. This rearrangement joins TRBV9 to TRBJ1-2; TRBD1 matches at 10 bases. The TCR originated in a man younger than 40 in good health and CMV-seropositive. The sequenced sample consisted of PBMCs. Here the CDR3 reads CASSPQDRGSFYGYTF. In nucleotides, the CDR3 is TGTGCCAGCAGCCCCCAGGACAGGGGGTCCTTCTATGGCTACACCTTC.